This TCR beta chain came from a study of cytomegalovirus exposure and HLA in healthy donors. The PCR used 60 Vbeta and 13 Jbeta primers. Measured with immunoSEQ multiplex PCR; TCRdb has only the in-frame clones, and not every one. The sample records 150,000 to 250,000 clones, about 80% being singletons. Trimming stripped 6 bases from V and 5 bases from J, with 20 bases between. The CDR3 consists of 16 residues. CDR1 is MDHEN, CDR2 SYDVKM, per germline. The specimen sequenced was PBMCs. This receptor was taken from a man aged 25 to 40 in good health and CMV-seronegative. The chain links TRBV28 to TRBJ1-5, with D possibly matching TRBD1 (6 bases). Written as DNA, the CDR3 is TGTGCCAGCAGCCTACAGACAGACAGGCCCTATCAGCCCCAGCATTTT. Translation gives CASSLQTDRPYQPQHF.